The 27 T cell receptor beta chains below all came from one sample that was sequenced in a study of cytomegalovirus exposure and HLA in healthy donors (dated by TCRdb to about 2017). Library creation used the immunoSEQ multiplex PCR assay. A mixture of 60 forward primers for TCR Vbeta segments and 13 reverse primers for TCR Jbeta segments was used in the multiplex PCR. Held by TCRdb, this immuneACCESS table contains in-frame sequences only and omits some clones. Under half of the omission traces to an unresolved V gene where checked; the cause of the rest is unknown. The table for this sample lists fewer than 250,000 clones; about 87% of them were counted only once. The top ten constitute over 1% of the sample. The sample was PBMCs. These receptors were collected from a man aged 25-40 years in good health and CMV-seronegative.

The V call is TRBV4-1, the J call TRBJ1-4; 8 nucleotides agree with TRBD1. The CDR3 covers 15 residues. Looked up from germline, CDR1 is MGHRA and CDR2 is YSYEKL. Losses at the gene ends were 2 bases for V and 3 bases for J; bases not matched to a gene: 2. The CDR3 DNA follows: TGCGCCAGCAGCCAACGGGACAGGTCTAATGAAAAACTGTTTTTT. The encoded protein is CASSQRDRSNEKLFF.

The V and J genes are TRBV27 and TRBJ2-1, with TRBD2 matching over 8 bases. V lost 8 bases and J lost 3; bases outside the gene matches: 6. The germline V gene encodes CDR1 MNHEY and CDR2 SMNVEV (reference sequence). The CDR3 runs to 14 residues. For the CDR3, the DNA is TGTGCCAGCCACGAGGGGACTAGCTACAATGAGCAGTTCTTC. Translating gives CASHEGTSYNEQFF.

The chain is built from TRBV6-5 and TRBJ2-7; 9 bases align to TRBD2. With V trimmed by 5 bases and J by 6 bases, 8 bases remained unmatched. Per germline, CDR1 MNHEY and CDR2 SVGAGI. This CDR3 is built from 14 residues. The CDR3 loop reads CASSRSGSRFEQYF. The CDR3 nucleotides are TGTGCCAGCAGTCGTAGCGGGAGTAGGTTCGAGCAGTACTTC.

This clone was picked up one time. Germline is not matched at one junction end, which may reflect a read error. The rearrangement links TRBV28 to TRBJ2-3; D may be TRBD1 (5 bases). The germline V gene has CDR1 MDHEN and CDR2 SYDVKM. The CDR3 loop spans 15 amino acids. The CDR3 DNA follows: TGTGCCAGCAGATTATCGACAGCTCTGGGAGATACGCAGTATTTT. This gives the protein CASRLSTALGDTQYF.

The V call is TRBV28, the J call TRBJ2-7, with D tentatively TRBD2 (6 bases). There are 15 residues in the CDR3. V was pared by 2 bases and J by 2 bases, with 13 bases between. The germline gives CDR1 MDHEN, CDR2 SYDVKM. The CDR3 protein is CASSLRGVVTYEQYF. In DNA form, the CDR3 reads TGTGCCAGCAGTTTACGCGGGGTGGTCACCTACGAGCAGTACTTC.

CDR3 bases: TGTGCCAGCAGCTACACGACAGGGGAAGAGACCCAGTACTTC. Residues: CASSYTTGEETQYF. The rearrangement uses TRBV7-2 and TRBJ2-5, with 8 bases identical to TRBD1. CDR3 length: 14 amino acids. The ends lost 4 bases at V and 3 bases at J; junction bases unmatched: 4. Germline V lookup: CDR1 SGHTA, CDR2 FQGNSA.

This sequence joins TRBV28 and TRBJ1-1; D is perhaps TRBD1 (5 bases). The V and J ends lost 3 bases and 0 bases respectively, with 11 bases between them. The CDR3 extends over 15 amino acids. Germline V lookup: CDR1 MDHEN, CDR2 SYDVKM. CDR3 in DNA: TGTGCCAGCAGTTTCCCCACAGGAATGAACACTGAAGCTTTCTTT. Protein: CASSFPTGMNTEAFF.

The V call is TRBV5-1, the J call TRBJ2-7; D gene ambiguous. V was shortened by 2 bases and J by 1 base, with 4 bases between the two germline ends. The V gene's germline CDR1 is SGHRS and CDR2 YFSETQ. The CDR3 has 12 amino acids. The CDR3 DNA is TGCGCCAGCAGCTTCAGTTCCTACGAGCAGTACTTC. This translates into CASSFSSYEQYF.

Notes on this clone: This specimen includes other DNA sequences encoding the same CDR3. The chain couples TRBV15 to TRBJ2-7, with 7 positions matching TRBD2. CDR1 and CDR2 (germline): LNHNV, YYDKDF (reference sequence). V lost 0 bases and J lost 0; bases outside the gene matches: 2. CDR3 length: 15 amino acids. The CDR3 is CATSRDRDYSYEQYF. The CDR3 nucleotides are TGTGCCACCAGCAGAGACCGGGACTACTCCTACGAGCAGTACTTC.

The chain has TRBV28 and TRBJ2-7; TRBD1 is a possible D gene (6 bases). With 7 bases removed from V and 2 bases from J, the gap between germline ends came to 18 bases. Germline V gene lookup returns CDR1 MDHEN and CDR2 SYDVKM. The CDR3 is 15 amino acids. CDR3 in DNA: TGTGCCAGCACCCCCCCCCTGGGGACAACCTACGAGCAGTACTTC. Amino acids: CASTPPLGTTYEQYF.

The chain recombines TRBV6-5 with TRBJ1-3; D possibly corresponds to TRBD1 (6 bases). The CDR3 spans 15 residues. The germline V and J ends were trimmed by 10 bases and 0 bases, with 16 bases remaining between them. CDR1 is MNHEY, CDR2 SVGAGI, per germline. In DNA form, the CDR3 reads TGTGCCACCCAAAGGGGGGGAATCTCTGGAAACACCATATATTTT. It is translated as CATQRGGISGNTIYF.

The chain employs TRBV10-1 and TRBJ1-5; no firm D call. The CDR3 length is 12 residues. Germline-derived CDR1 and CDR2 are WNHNN and SYGVQD (reference sequence). Trimming removed 3 bases at V and 5 bases at J, with 5 bases between. CDR3 in DNA: TGCGCCAGCAGTGACAGCGATCAGCCCCAGCATTTT. This encodes CASSDSDQPQHF.

About this clone itself: Other DNA sequences in this sample translate to the same CDR3. The V call is TRBV5-1, the J call TRBJ2-5, with 8 nucleotides matching TRBD2. In germline, CDR1 is SGHRS, CDR2 YFSETQ. The CDR3 consists of 16 residues. V trimming: 2 bases; J trimming: 2 bases; junction bases outside the gene matches: 8. DNA of the CDR3: TGCGCCAGCAGCTTATCGCCGGGGGGGGGTCAAGAGACCCAGTACTTC. Its protein product is CASSLSPGGGQETQYF.

This clone was found once. The chain joins TRBV28 to TRBJ2-7; 7 nucleotides line up with TRBD2. Germline CDR1 MDHEN, CDR2 SYDVKM. J lost 6 bases, V lost 5 bases, and 13 bases had no gene match. The CDR3 is 15 residues long. In DNA form, the CDR3 reads TGTGCCAGCAGTCCCCCAAAAGCGGGAAACTTCGAGCAGTACTTC. Translating gives CASSPPKAGNFEQYF.

As to this clone: Other DNA variants within this sample encode the same CDR3. The rearrangement links TRBV28 to TRBJ1-5; D uncertain. CDR3 length equals 13 residues. CDR1 is MDHEN, CDR2 SYDVKM, per germline. V lost 6 bases, J lost 0 bases, and 6 bases lay in between. The CDR3 nucleotides are TGTGCCAGCAGACGGGTTAGCAATCAGCCCCAGCATTTT. Translated: CASRRVSNQPQHF.

The chain joins TRBV14 to TRBJ2-7, with 8 bases identical to TRBD1. The CDR3 has 16 amino acids. J gave up 5 bases and V 1 base, and 10 bases lay outside the gene matches. Germline CDR1 SGHDN, CDR2 FVKESK. CDR3 protein: CASSQGPQGARHEQYF. The DNA for the CDR3 is TGTGCCAGCAGCCAAGGCCCTCAGGGGGCGCGCCACGAGCAGTACTTC.

The genes are TRBV14 and TRBJ2-1; a weak D match, TRBD2 (5 bases). CDR3 length: 13 amino acids. Germline-derived CDR1 and CDR2 are SGHDN and FVKESK. The V end was cut by 6 bases, the J end by 0 bases, with 6 bases between. CDR3 DNA sequence: TGTGCCAGCAGTGGGAGCTCCTACAATGAGCAGTTCTTC. It specifies CASSGSSYNEQFF.

The chain couples TRBV6-6 to TRBJ2-7; 7 bases are shared with TRBD2. Looked up from germline, CDR1 is MNHNY and CDR2 is SVGAGI (reference sequence). This CDR3 region has 11 residues. The V gene end was trimmed by 3 bases and the J gene end by 12 bases; junction bases not matched to a gene: 5. CDR3 coding DNA: TGTGCCAGCAGTTATCGGGACTACCGGTACTTC. This translates into CASSYRDYRYF.

V gene TRBV15 combines with J gene TRBJ1-5; 7 bases are a match to TRBD1. The J segment lost 3 bases and the V segment lost 5 bases, leaving 28 bases of the junction unmatched. Germline-derived CDR1 and CDR2 are LNHNV and YYDKDF (reference sequence). CDR3 length: 22 residues. The CDR3 coding sequence is TGTGCCACCAGCGTGACTCCAACCTCGGCGAACCGTCGGGACAGACTCAATCAGCCCCAGCATTTT. It specifies CATSVTPTSANRRDRLNQPQHF.

The chain joins TRBV9 to TRBJ2-5; 9 bases match TRBD1. Gene TRBJ2-7 matches the end of the DNA better, so the J call may be wrong. Germline assignment: CDR1 SGDLS and CDR2 YYNGEE. The CDR3 covers 13 residues. The CDR3 coding sequence is TGTGCCAGCAGCGTGACAGGGGGTAACGAGCAGTACTTC. Its translation: CASSVTGGNEQYF.

The chain couples TRBV30 to TRBJ1-2; D not resolved. Deletions cut 1 base from V and 4 bases from J, with 16 bases between. The CDR3 totals 15 residues. The germline gives CDR1 GTSNPN, CDR2 SVGIG (reference sequence). CDR3 in amino acids: CAWSDGEFRSYGYTF. As DNA, the CDR3 is TGTGCCTGGAGTGATGGGGAGTTCCGAAGCTATGGCTACACCTTC.

The V call is TRBV5-4, the J call TRBJ2-6; D possibly corresponds to TRBD1 (6 bases). Germline CDR1 and CDR2: SGHNT and YYREEE (reference sequence). V lost 0 bases to trimming and J lost 4 bases, with 8 bases between them. The length of the CDR3 is 15 residues. The CDR3 protein is CASSLDDRGANVLTF. The CDR3 DNA reads as TGTGCCAGCAGCTTGGATGACAGGGGGGCCAACGTCCTGACTTTC. The complete variable domain, with remaining parts taken from reference TRBV5-4 and TRBJ2-6, reads ETGVTQSPTHLIKTRGQQVTLRCSSQSGHNTVSWYQQALGQGPQFIFQYYREEENGRGNFPPRFSGLQFPNYSSELNVNALELDDSALYLCASSLDDRGANVLTFGAGSRLTVL.

The chain employs TRBV27 and TRBJ2-1; D may be TRBD2 (6 bases). This CDR3 has 16 amino acids. Trimming left V 5 bases short and J 2 bases short, with 16 bases between. Germline V gene sequence: CDR1 MNHEY, CDR2 SMNVEV (reference sequence). The CDR3 DNA reads TGTGCCAGCAGTCCGAACCGGGACTTAACCTACAATGAGCAGTTCTTC. Its protein product is CASSPNRDLTYNEQFF.

V and J are TRBV11-2 and TRBJ2-5, with 9 bases that match TRBD2. The end of the DNA aligns better with TRBJ2-7, so the J call may be wrong. CDR3 length: 15 residues. The germline V gene encodes CDR1 SGHAT and CDR2 FQNNGV. The CDR3 loop reads CASSFGGGAGYEQYF. In DNA form, the CDR3 reads TGTGCCAGCAGCTTTGGCGGGGGGGCTGGCTACGAGCAGTACTTC.

This clone showed up just once. The genes are TRBV19 and TRBJ2-1; 7 nucleotides line up with TRBD1. The CDR3 runs to 15 residues. Germline V gene data show CDR1 as LNHDA and CDR2 as SQIVND (reference sequence). V was clipped by 2 bases and J by 7 bases; unmatched bases: 8. The DNA for the CDR3 is TGTGCCAGTAGTATAAAGGACAGGTTAGAAAATGAGCAGTTCTTC. Translating it yields CASSIKDRLENEQFF. The whole variable domain, filled in from reference TRBV19 and TRBJ2-1, reads DGGITQSPKYLFRKEGQNVTLSCEQNLNHDAMYWYRQDPGQGLRLIYYSQIVNDFQKGDIAEGYSVSREKKESFPLTVTSAQKNPTAFYLCASSIKDRLENEQFFGPGTRLTVL.

The rearrangement uses TRBV5-8 and TRBJ1-2, with D perhaps matching TRBD1 (6 bases). Trimming pared 2 bases from V and 3 bases from J, leaving 14 bases between. This CDR3 contains 15 residues. CDR1 is SGHTS, CDR2 YDEGEE, per germline. CDR3 loop: CASSFGTRGYYGYTF. CDR3 in DNA: TGTGCCAGCAGCTTTGGGACAAGGGGCTACTATGGCTACACCTTC.

The rearrangement links TRBV6-5 to TRBJ2-1; no definite D call. The CDR3 loop spans 12 amino acids. Deletions cut 8 bases from V and 5 bases from J, with 10 bases between. The germline CDR1 and CDR2 sequences are MNHEY and SVGAGI. In DNA, the CDR3 is TGTGCCAGCCGTACAGCAAACAATGAGCAGTTCTTC. It is translated as CASRTANNEQFF.